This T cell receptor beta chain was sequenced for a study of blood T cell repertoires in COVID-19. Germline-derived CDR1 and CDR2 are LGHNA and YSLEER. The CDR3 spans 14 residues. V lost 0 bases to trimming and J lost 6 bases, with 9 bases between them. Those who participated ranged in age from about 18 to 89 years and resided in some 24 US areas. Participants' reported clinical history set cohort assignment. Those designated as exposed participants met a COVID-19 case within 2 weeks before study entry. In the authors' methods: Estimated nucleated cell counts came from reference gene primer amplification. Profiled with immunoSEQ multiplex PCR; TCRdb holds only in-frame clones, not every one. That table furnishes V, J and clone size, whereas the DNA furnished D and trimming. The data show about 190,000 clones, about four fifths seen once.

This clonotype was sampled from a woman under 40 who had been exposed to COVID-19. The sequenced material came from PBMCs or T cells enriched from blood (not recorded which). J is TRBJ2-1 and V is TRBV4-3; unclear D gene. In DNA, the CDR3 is TGCGCCAGCAGCCAAGACCCCCGGGTCAATGAGCAGTTCTTC. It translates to CASSQDPRVNEQFF.